Only a few counts were recorded for the clone carrying this T cell receptor beta chain. TCRdb passed the 5' RACE reads through MiXCR, listing each CDR3 protein once. The repertoire consists of over 130,000 distinct CDR3 sequences, with under 55% occurring once and the leading ten covering approximately 14%. The data are from a study of CD8 T cells in ankylosing spondylitis. The CDR3 consists of 15 residues. Looked up from germline, CDR1 is DFQATT and CDR2 is SNEGSKA (reference sequence). Trimming cost V 4 bases and J 1 base, with 16 bases left between them. This TCR was recovered from a male donor with ankylosing spondylitis. V gene TRBV20-1 combines with J gene TRBJ1-1; no clear D gene. Sequences were obtained from synovial fluid, either unsorted or a sorted T cell fraction (not recorded which). The CDR3 region has the DNA TGCAGTGCTAACCCGTCGATCGAAACGAACACTGAAGCTTTCTTT. This encodes CSANPSIETNTEAFF.